Reported below is one T cell receptor (beta chain). Its matching antigen is unknown. The germline V and J ends were trimmed by 2 bases and 1 base, with 11 bases remaining between them. CDR3 length: 16 amino acids. Germline lookup yields CDR1 MNHEY and CDR2 SVGEGT. Assay used: immunoSEQ multiplex PCR; TCRdb lists only in-frame clones, some missing. The sample contains 100,000 to 120,000 clones, around 92% of which appear only once. The data were obtained in a study of T cell responses to AZD1222 COVID-19 vaccine. For the study at large: Pooling covered second doses at about 4 or about 12 weeks.

Findings of the study overall: Among spike-specific TCRs, nearly half reportedly target unmutated variant regions. Baseline testing showed seropositivity in only six or seven AZD1222 recipients. Females made up more of the donors, who were largely white British, and clonal diversity may have come out too low.

The TCR was taken from an adult in good health. Sequencing used peripheral blood, obtained on day 0 of AZD1222 vaccination. The chain combines TRBV6-2 or TRBV6-3 with TRBJ1-4; D gene uncertain. The CDR3 region is CASSYPPTGTNEKLFF. The CDR3 DNA follows: TGTGCCAGCAGTTACCCGCCTACGGGAACTAATGAAAAACTGTTTTTT.